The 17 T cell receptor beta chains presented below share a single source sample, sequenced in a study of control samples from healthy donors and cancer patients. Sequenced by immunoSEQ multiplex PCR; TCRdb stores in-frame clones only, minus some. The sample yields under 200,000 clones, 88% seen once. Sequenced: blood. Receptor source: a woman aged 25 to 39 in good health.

The DNA for the CDR3 is TGTGCCAGCAGCCAGCACCAGCTTGCTCAAGAGACCCAGTACTTC. Its protein is CASSQHQLAQETQYF. The J gene is TRBJ2-5, the V gene TRBV4-2; D is unclear. The CDR3 length is 15 residues. Between the trimmed V and J ends, which lost 3 bases and 2 bases, there was a span of 13 bases. Germline V CDR1 and CDR2: LGHNA, YNFKEQ.

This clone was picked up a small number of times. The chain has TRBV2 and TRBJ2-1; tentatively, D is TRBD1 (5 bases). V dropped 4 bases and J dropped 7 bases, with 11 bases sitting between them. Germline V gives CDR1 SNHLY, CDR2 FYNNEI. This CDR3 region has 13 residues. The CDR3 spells CASSVSRDNEQFF. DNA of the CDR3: TGTGCCAGCAGTGTCTCCAGGGATAATGAGCAGTTCTTC.

CDR3 nucleotide sequence: TGTGCCAGCACTGAAGGGGAGGCCTACTACGAGCAGTACGTC. Protein sequence: CASTEGEAYYEQYV. The rearrangement joins TRBV2 to TRBJ2-7; the D gene is possibly TRBD2 (6 bases). CDR3 length: 14 residues. The germline gives CDR1 SNHLY, CDR2 FYNNEI.

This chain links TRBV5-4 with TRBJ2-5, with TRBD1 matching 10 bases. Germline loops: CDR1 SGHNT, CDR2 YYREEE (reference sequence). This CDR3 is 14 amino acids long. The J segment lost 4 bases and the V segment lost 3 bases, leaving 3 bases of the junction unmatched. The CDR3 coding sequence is TGTGCCAGCAGCTCGACAGGGGGCCCAGAGACCCAGTACTTC. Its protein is CASSSTGGPETQYF.

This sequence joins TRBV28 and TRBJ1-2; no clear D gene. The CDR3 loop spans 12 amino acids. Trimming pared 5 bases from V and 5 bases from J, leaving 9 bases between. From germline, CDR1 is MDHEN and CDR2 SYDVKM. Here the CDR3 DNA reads TGTGCCAGCAGTCGGAAACCATATGGCTACACCTTC. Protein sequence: CASSRKPYGYTF.

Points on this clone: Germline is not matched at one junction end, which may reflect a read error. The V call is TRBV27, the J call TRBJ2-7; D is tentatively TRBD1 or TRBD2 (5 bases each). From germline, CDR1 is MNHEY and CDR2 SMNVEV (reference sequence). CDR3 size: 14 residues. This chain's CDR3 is CASSPLGASHEQYF. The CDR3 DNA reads TGTGCCAGCAGTCCCCTCGGGGCCTCCCACGAGCAGTACTTC.

This chain's CDR3 is CASSLGTDRAFNEQFF. CDR3 bases: TGTGCCAGCAGCTTGGGTACCGACAGGGCTTTCAATGAGCAGTTCTTC. This chain uses TRBV5-6 with TRBJ2-1, with TRBD1 matching 7 bases. The CDR3 spans 16 residues. With 0 bases clipped from V and 6 bases from J, the junction kept 9 bases outside the gene matches. The germline V gene has CDR1 SGHDT and CDR2 YYEEEE.

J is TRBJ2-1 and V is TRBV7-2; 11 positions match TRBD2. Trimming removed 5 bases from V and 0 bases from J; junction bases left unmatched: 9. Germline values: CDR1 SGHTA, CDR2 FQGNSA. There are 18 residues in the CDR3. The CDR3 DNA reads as TGTGCCAGCAGCGGGGTAGCGGGAGGGCTAAGCTCCTACAATGAGCAGTTCTTC. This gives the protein CASSGVAGGLSSYNEQFF.

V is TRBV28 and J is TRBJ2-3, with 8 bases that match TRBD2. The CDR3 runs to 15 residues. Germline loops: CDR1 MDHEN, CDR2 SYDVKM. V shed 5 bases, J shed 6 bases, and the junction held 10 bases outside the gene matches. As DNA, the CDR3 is TGTGCCAGCAGTGGCAGTAGCGGGACGAGCGATACGCAGTATTTT. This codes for CASSGSSGTSDTQYF.

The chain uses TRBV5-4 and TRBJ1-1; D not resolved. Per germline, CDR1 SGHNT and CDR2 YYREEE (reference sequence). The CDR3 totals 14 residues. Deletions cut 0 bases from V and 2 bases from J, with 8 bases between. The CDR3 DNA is TGTGCCAGCAGCTTGGGGAGGGTTAACACTGAAGCTTTCTTT. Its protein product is CASSLGRVNTEAFF.

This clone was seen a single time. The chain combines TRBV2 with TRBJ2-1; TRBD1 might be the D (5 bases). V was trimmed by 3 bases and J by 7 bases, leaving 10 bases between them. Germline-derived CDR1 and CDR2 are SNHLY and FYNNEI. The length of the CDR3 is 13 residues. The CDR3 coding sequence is TGTGCCAGCAGTGATGGGGCGCAAAATGAGCAGTTCTTC. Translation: CASSDGAQNEQFF. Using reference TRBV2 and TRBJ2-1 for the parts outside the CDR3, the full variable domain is EPEVTQTPSHQVTQMGQEVILRCVPISNHLYFYWYRQILGQKVEFLVSFYNNEISEKSEIFDDQFSVERPDGSNFTLKIRSTKLEDSAMYFCASSDGAQNEQFFGPGTRLTVL.

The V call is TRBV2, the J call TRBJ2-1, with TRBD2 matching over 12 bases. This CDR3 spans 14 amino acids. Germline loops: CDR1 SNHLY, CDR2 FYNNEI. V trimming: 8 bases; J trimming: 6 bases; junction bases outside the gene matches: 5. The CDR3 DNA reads TGTGCCAGCGGGCGGACTAGCGGGACCAATGAGCAGTTCTTC. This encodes CASGRTSGTNEQFF.

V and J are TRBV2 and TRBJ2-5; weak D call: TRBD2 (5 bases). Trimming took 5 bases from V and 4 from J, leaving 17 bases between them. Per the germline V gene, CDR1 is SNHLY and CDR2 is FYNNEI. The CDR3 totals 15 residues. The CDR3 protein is CASSPDGVRGETQYF. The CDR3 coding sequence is TGTGCCAGCAGTCCCGATGGGGTTCGGGGAGAGACCCAGTACTTC.

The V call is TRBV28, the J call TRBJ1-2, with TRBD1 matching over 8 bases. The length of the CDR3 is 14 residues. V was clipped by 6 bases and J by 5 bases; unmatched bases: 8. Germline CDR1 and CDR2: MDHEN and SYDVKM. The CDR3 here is CASRTQGAVYGYTF. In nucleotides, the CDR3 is TGTGCCAGCAGGACCCAGGGGGCGGTGTATGGCTACACCTTC.

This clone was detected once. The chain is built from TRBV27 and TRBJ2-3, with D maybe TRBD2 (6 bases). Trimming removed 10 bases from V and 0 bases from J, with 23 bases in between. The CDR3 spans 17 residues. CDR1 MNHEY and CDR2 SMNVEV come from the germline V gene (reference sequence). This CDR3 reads CATLATGLPTSTDTQYF. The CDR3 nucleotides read TGTGCCACTCTTGCCACGGGACTGCCGACTAGCACAGATACGCAGTATTTT.

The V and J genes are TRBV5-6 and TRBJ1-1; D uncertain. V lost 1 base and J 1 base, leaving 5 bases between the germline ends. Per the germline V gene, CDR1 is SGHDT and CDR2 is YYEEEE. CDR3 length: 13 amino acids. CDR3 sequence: CASSLPQNTEAFF. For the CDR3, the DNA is TGTGCCAGCAGCTTGCCTCAGAACACTGAAGCTTTCTTT.

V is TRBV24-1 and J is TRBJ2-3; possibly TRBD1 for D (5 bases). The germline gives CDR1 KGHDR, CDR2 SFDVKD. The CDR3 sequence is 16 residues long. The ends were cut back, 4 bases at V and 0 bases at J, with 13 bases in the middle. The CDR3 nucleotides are TGTGCCACCAGTGAATTCGACAGTCTAAGCACAGATACGCAGTATTTT. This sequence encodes CATSEFDSLSTDTQYF.